The 18 T cell receptor beta chains in this list originate from one sample, sequenced in a study of technical replicates of blood from a few donors. TCRdb keeps only in-frame clones here, not all; method: immunoSEQ multiplex PCR. The data hold approximately 75,000 clones, with roughly 92% observed a single time. Sample: T cells isolated from PBMCs. These receptors were collected from a human donor in good health.

The rearrangement uses TRBV2 and TRBJ2-1; TRBD2 aligns across 11 bases. The J segment lost 1 base and the V segment lost 9 bases, leaving 8 bases of the junction unmatched. The length of the CDR3 is 16 residues. Germline assignment: CDR1 SNHLY and CDR2 FYNNEI. CDR3 region: CARKLAGGISYNEQFF. The CDR3 nucleotides are TGTGCCAGAAAATTAGCGGGAGGGATTTCCTACAATGAGCAGTTCTTC.

The chain combines TRBV19 with TRBJ2-7; 12 nucleotides line up with TRBD2. The CDR3 has 13 amino acids. In germline, CDR1 is LNHDA, CDR2 SQIVND (reference sequence). The J segment lost 5 bases and the V segment lost 9 bases, leaving 5 bases of the junction unmatched. The CDR3 sequence is CASRGLAGNEQYF. Here the CDR3 DNA reads TGTGCCAGCCGGGGACTAGCGGGTAACGAGCAGTACTTC. Based on the CDR3 plus reference TRBV19 and TRBJ2-7, the full variable domain is DGGITQSPKYLFRKEGQNVTLSCEQNLNHDAMYWYRQDPGQGLRLIYYSQIVNDFQKGDIAEGYSVSREKKESFPLTVTSAQKNPTAFYLCASRGLAGNEQYFGPGTRLTVT.

The CDR3 region is CASNPGVSNQPQHF. The CDR3 nucleotides read TGTGCCAGTAACCCGGGGGTTAGCAATCAGCCCCAGCATTTT. V gene TRBV19 combines with J gene TRBJ1-5, with D maybe TRBD1 (5 bases). V was pared by 7 bases and J by 0 bases, with 10 bases between. The V gene's germline CDR1 is LNHDA and CDR2 SQIVND (reference sequence). This CDR3 is built from 14 residues.

This clone was detected only a few times. The V gene is TRBV2, the J gene TRBJ1-1, with a possible D match to TRBD1 (5 bases). This CDR3 spans 11 amino acids. V shed 4 bases and J shed 11 bases, with 11 bases lying between them. The germline V gene encodes CDR1 SNHLY and CDR2 FYNNEI. CDR3 coding DNA: TGTGCCAGCAGTGGGGGCCGGTTGGCTTTCTTT. Its translation: CASSGGRLAFF.

This chain connects TRBV6-6 to TRBJ1-1; D ambiguous. Germline V gene data show CDR1 as MNHNY and CDR2 as SVGAGI (reference sequence). Trimming removed 5 bases from V and 6 bases from J, with 22 bases in between. This CDR3 comprises 16 residues. CDR3 protein: CASSRTPFISRAEAFF. Written as DNA, the CDR3 is TGTGCCAGCAGTCGCACCCCCTTCATTTCCCGCGCTGAAGCTTTCTTT.

The chain is built from TRBV9 and TRBJ1-1, with D unclear. The CDR3 loop spans 14 amino acids. V was shortened by 4 bases and J by 6 bases, with 16 bases between the two germline ends. CDR1 is SGDLS, CDR2 YYNGEE, per germline. This chain's CDR3 is CASSSSMGGAEAFF. The CDR3 DNA reads TGTGCCAGCAGCTCCTCGATGGGCGGGGCTGAAGCTTTCTTT.

The rearrangement joins TRBV19 to TRBJ1-5; 9 positions match TRBD1. Germline values: CDR1 LNHDA, CDR2 SQIVND (reference sequence). Trimming at V came to 5 bases and at J to 4 bases, leaving 6 bases not matched to a gene. The CDR3 contains 15 residues. The CDR3 region is CASSAVTGGNQPQHF. CDR3 bases: TGTGCCAGTAGTGCCGTGACAGGGGGGAATCAGCCCCAGCATTTT.

The V and J genes are TRBV19 and TRBJ2-5; TRBD1 agrees at 7 bases. Germline lookup yields CDR1 LNHDA and CDR2 SQIVND (reference sequence). The CDR3 is made up of 13 amino acids. Unmatched junction bases numbered 2, after V lost 2 bases and J lost 5 bases. The CDR3 bases are TGTGCCAGTAGTATAAACAGGGGTGAGACCCAGTACTTC. It codes for CASSINRGETQYF.

This clone was recorded only once. V usage is TRBV7-8 and J usage is TRBJ2-7, with TRBD2 identical over 7 bases. CDR1 and CDR2 from the germline V gene are SGHVS and FQNEAQ. J was trimmed by 4 bases and V by 6 bases; bases with no gene match: 12. The CDR3 runs 15 residues. Here the CDR3 DNA reads TGTGCCAGCAGACAAATGGGCCTCGGGGGGTACGAGCAGTACTTC. This translates into CASRQMGLGGYEQYF. Combining the CDR3 with reference TRBV7-8 and TRBJ2-7 gives the whole variable domain GAGVSQSPRYKVAKRGQDVALRCDPISGHVSLFWYQQALGQGPEFLTYFQNEAQLDKSGLPSDRFFAERPEGSVSTLKIQRTQQEDSAVYLCASRQMGLGGYEQYFGPGTRLTVT.

This clone has only one observation. This sequence joins TRBV30 and TRBJ1-5; D not certain. This CDR3 is built from 14 residues. The V gene lost 0 bases and the J gene lost 3 bases, with 9 bases spanning the gap. Germline V gene sequence: CDR1 GTSNPN, CDR2 SVGIG (reference sequence). The CDR3 region has the DNA TGTGCCTGGAGTGTGAGTACCAACAATCAGCCCCAGCATTTT. This encodes CAWSVSTNNQPQHF.

This clone was detected only a few times. The chain is built from TRBV11-3 and TRBJ2-2; unclear D gene. Trimming cost V 0 bases and J 4 bases, with 3 bases left between them. Germline V gene sequence: CDR1 SGHNT, CDR2 YENEEA. The CDR3 runs to 13 residues. The CDR3: CASSLEATGELFF. In DNA, the CDR3 is TGTGCCAGCAGCTTAGAGGCCACCGGGGAGCTGTTTTTT.

V is TRBV28 and J is TRBJ1-5; D is unclear. Germline CDR1 and CDR2: MDHEN and SYDVKM. The CDR3 extends over 13 amino acids. Trimming stripped 7 bases from V and 8 bases from J, with 15 bases between. The CDR3 is CASIEAAKKPQHF. The DNA of the CDR3 is TGTGCCAGCATTGAGGCAGCTAAGAAGCCCCAGCATTTT.

The chain joins TRBV6-6 to TRBJ1-1, with D possibly being TRBD1 (5 bases). Germline V gene sequence: CDR1 MNHNY, CDR2 SVGAGI (reference sequence). The CDR3 is 13 residues long. V was pared by 4 bases and J by 11 bases, with 17 bases between. This CDR3 reads CASSSTGPGGAFF. CDR3 coding DNA: TGTGCCAGCAGTTCAACAGGTCCTGGAGGGGCTTTCTTT.

The rearrangement joins TRBV27 to TRBJ1-4, with D uncertain. V lost 3 bases and J lost 5, with 10 bases in between. CDR1 is MNHEY and CDR2 is SMNVEV in the germline V gene (reference sequence). CDR3 length: 14 amino acids. CDR3 in DNA: TGTGCCAGCAGTTTGACAATCCTCAATGAAAAACTGTTTTTT. This translates into CASSLTILNEKLFF.

CDR3 residues: CASSSGLSGRAIYEQYF. CDR3 DNA: TGTGCCAGCAGCTCCGGGTTAAGCGGGAGGGCCATTTACGAGCAGTACTTC. The gene calls are TRBV7-9 and TRBJ2-7, with 10 positions matching TRBD2. V shed 4 bases and J 4 bases; nucleotides not matched to a gene: 13. The germline V gene encodes CDR1 SEHNR and CDR2 FQNEAQ (reference sequence). The CDR3 is 17 residues long.

The chain recombines TRBV29-1 with TRBJ1-2, with D uncertain. The germline V and J ends were trimmed by 0 bases and 5 bases, with 13 bases remaining between them. The CDR3 sequence is 14 residues long. Germline V gives CDR1 SQVTM, CDR2 ANQGSEA. Written as DNA, the CDR3 is TGCAGCGTTGAAGATAAAACAGATCCTTATGGCTACACCTTC. The encoded protein is CSVEDKTDPYGYTF.

This chain joins TRBV29-1 and TRBJ2-5; a possible D gene is TRBD2 (6 bases). Germline lookup yields CDR1 SQVTM and CDR2 ANQGSEA. This CDR3 has 14 amino acids. Trimming shortened V by 2 bases and J by 5 bases, and 15 bases separated the two germline ends. CDR3 residues: CSVERSGGPETQYF. DNA of the CDR3: TGCAGCGTTGAAAGAAGTGGAGGGCCCGAGACCCAGTACTTC.

The chain has TRBV4-3 and TRBJ2-7; the D is unclear. This CDR3 region has 11 residues. Trimming removed 1 base at V and 6 bases at J, with 4 bases between. From germline, CDR1 is LGHNA and CDR2 YSLEER. CDR3 sequence reads: CASSQAGEQYF. In DNA form, the CDR3 reads TGCGCCAGCAGCCAAGCGGGCGAGCAGTACTTC.